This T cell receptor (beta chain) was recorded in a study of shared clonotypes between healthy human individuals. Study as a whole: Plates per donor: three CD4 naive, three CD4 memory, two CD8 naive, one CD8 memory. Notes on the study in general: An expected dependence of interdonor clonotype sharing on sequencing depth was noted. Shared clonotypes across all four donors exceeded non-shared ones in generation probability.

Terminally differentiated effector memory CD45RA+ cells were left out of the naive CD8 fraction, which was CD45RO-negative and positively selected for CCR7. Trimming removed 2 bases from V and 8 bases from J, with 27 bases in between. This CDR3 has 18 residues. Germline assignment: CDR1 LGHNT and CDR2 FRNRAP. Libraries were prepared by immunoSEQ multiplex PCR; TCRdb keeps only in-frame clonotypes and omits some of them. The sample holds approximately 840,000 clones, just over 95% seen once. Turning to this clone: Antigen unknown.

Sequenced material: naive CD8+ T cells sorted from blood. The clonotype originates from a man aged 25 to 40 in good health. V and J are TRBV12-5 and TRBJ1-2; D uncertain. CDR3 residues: CASGLLLPETGRVSGYTF. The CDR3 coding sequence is TGTGCTAGTGGTTTGTTACTCCCCGAGACGGGGAGGGTAAGCGGCTACACCTTC.